This T cell receptor (beta chain) was captured by sequencing in a study of blood T cells in healthy people across ages. V was clipped by 6 bases and J by 5 bases; unmatched bases: 8. The CDR3 sequence is 14 residues long. Germline loops: CDR1 MNHEY, CDR2 SVGAGI. A sample-barcoded 5' primer and a J-beta primer mix were used in a second PCR of about 6 to 11 cycles. Each CDR3 protein is one row after TCRdb ran MiXCR on the 5' RACE reads. This sample has approximately 770,000 distinct CDR3 sequences, with over 45% found just once. The V and J genes are TRBV6-5 and TRBJ1-2; 8 nucleotides match TRBD1. The receptor was derived from a man aged 30-40 years in good health. The sequencing sample was made of blood. CDR3 sequence reads: CASREGQGSYGYTF. The CDR3 DNA follows: TGTGCCAGCAGGGAAGGACAGGGCAGTTATGGCTACACCTTC.